The 10 T cell receptor delta chains below come from one sample, sequenced in a study of DNA immune sequencing with unique molecular identifiers. Genomic DNA underwent 32-plex PCR targeting all 8 TRDV and 4 TRDJ genes. A 12-nucleotide UMI was added during 2 to 4 barcoding PCR cycles before adapter PCR. TCRdb used CATT to re-call clones from the multiplex PCR reads. The data show 1,500 to 2,000 delta-chain clones, more than 5% seen once. Material: gamma-delta T cells from buffy coat blood. Receptors originate from a human donor in good health.

This clone was counted a few times. This may arise from a read error, as a much more abundant clone is one base away. The chain joins TRDV2 to TRDJ1; TRDD3 matches at 10 bases. CDR1 is GEAIGNYY, CDR2 EKD, per germline. Trimming took 3 bases from V and 6 from J; bases not matched to a gene: 9. CDR3 size: 15 residues. Here the CDR3 DNA reads TGTGCCTGTGACTCGTGGGGGATACAGACCAATAAACTCATCTTT. Amino acids: CACDSWGIQTNKLIF.

A note on this clone: A single base is all that separates this from a far larger clone, so a read error is likely. The rearrangement joins TRDV2 to TRDJ3, with TRDD3 identical over 7 bases. TCRdb lists no J gene, so it was determined here by aligning the DNA to germline. The CDR3 spans 22 residues. CDR1 and CDR2 (germline): GEAIGNYY, EKD. Germline trimming cut 0 bases from V and 2 bases from J; bases unmatched to any gene: 18. CDR3 sequence: CACDTGDGGSKPGAWDTRQMFF. CDR3 DNA sequence: TGTGCCTGTGACACCGGGGACGGGGGATCAAAACCAGGGGCCTGGGACACCCGACAGATGTTTTTC.

This clone was observed a few times. The translation of this DNA and the TCRdb protein of a much larger clone differ at residue 13, probably owing to a read error; the protein shown here is translated from the DNA. V usage is TRDV2 and J usage is TRDJ1; D unclear. Germline assignment: CDR1 GEAIGNYY and CDR2 EKD. This CDR3 is 15 amino acids long. In DNA, the CDR3 is TGTGCCTGTTTGGTATCCCGTACGAGGGCCGATAAACACATCTTT. This codes for CACLVSRTRADKHIF.

The chain is built from TRDV2 and TRDJ1, with TRDD3 matching 13 bases. The CDR3 totals 18 residues. The germline CDR1 and CDR2 sequences are GEAIGNYY and EKD. V lost 0 bases to trimming and J lost 3 bases; unmatched junction nucleotides: 9. CDR3 loop: CACDTRYWGIRGADKLIF. CDR3 nucleotide sequence: TGTGCCTGTGACACCCGGTACTGGGGGATACGCGGGGCCGATAAACTCATCTTT.

The chain recombines TRDV1 with TRDJ1, with 13 bases aligning to TRDD3. No J gene was available from TCRdb, and it was assigned here by a germline match of the DNA. Germline trimming cut 2 bases from V and 0 bases from J; bases unmatched to any gene: 30. Germline-derived CDR1 and CDR2 are TSWWSYY and QGS. The CDR3 spans 26 residues. CDR3 nucleotide sequence: TGTGCTCTTGGGGAAGGAATAGCTCGGAAGTCCTACCCTACTGGGGGATACGGGCTGTACACCGATAAACTCATCTTT. The encoded protein is CALGEGIARKSYPTGGYGLYTDKLIF.

This clone was observed a few times. This DNA's translation and the protein TCRdb lists, from a much larger clone, do not match at residue 4, likely due to a read error; the protein shown is translated from the DNA. This sequence joins TRDV2 and TRDJ3; 13 bases map to TRDD3. This CDR3 spans 20 amino acids. Germline V lookup: CDR1 GEAIGNYY, CDR2 EKD. Written as DNA, the CDR3 is TGTGCCTGTAACACCGTACTGGGGGATACGCAAACCTGGGACACCCGACAGATGTTTTTC. As protein: CACNTVLGDTQTWDTRQMFF.

Notes on this clone: The TCRdb protein, from a much larger clone, departs from this DNA's translation at residue 7, likely by read error; the protein shown derives from the DNA. This chain links TRDV2 with TRDJ1; D gene uncertain. CDR1 GEAIGNYY and CDR2 EKD come from the germline V gene. Between the trimmed V and J ends, which lost 0 bases and 0 bases, there was a span of 10 bases. CDR3 length: 15 residues. The CDR3 reads CACDTLVIHTDKLIF. The CDR3 nucleotides are TGTGCCTGTGACACCCTGGTGATCCACACCGATAAACTCATCTTT.

In regard to this clone: The protein held in TCRdb is that of a much larger clone and does not match this DNA's translation at residue 20, likely because of a read error; the protein shown is translated from the DNA. The V gene is TRDV1, the J gene TRDJ1; 9 bases are shared with TRDD3. Germline matching of the DNA provided the J gene here, since TCRdb leaves it blank. This CDR3 spans 24 amino acids. The V gene's germline CDR1 is TSWWSYY and CDR2 QGS. The CDR3 region has the DNA TGTGCTCTTGGGGTGTCCCCCCTTGGCCCTGGGGATACGAGTACCCCTCCGTACACCCATAAACTCATCTTT. It translates to CALGVSPLGPGDTSTPPYTHKLIF.

Relative to its sample, this clone is medium-sized (0.01 to 0.1%). The genes are TRDV2 and TRDJ1; TRDD3 matches 10 bases. The trim removed 3 bases at V and 0 bases at J, leaving 15 bases unmatched. Germline CDR1 GEAIGNYY, CDR2 EKD. The CDR3 runs to 19 residues. The CDR3 is CACDPLLGGYVEYTDKLIF. The CDR3 DNA is TGTGCCTGTGACCCACTCCTAGGGGGATACGTTGAATACACCGATAAACTCATCTTT.

Here the J gene is TRDJ1 and the V gene is not called; TRDD3 is the table's D call, not checked against the DNA. The CDR3 loop spans 21 amino acids. CDR3 amino acids: CACDPLLRTGGYPGYTDKLIF. DNA of the CDR3: TGTGCCTGTGACCCCCTCTTGCGAACTGGGGGATACCCGGGGTACACCGATAAACTCATCTTT.